This record covers a single T cell receptor (beta chain). Germline-derived CDR1 and CDR2 are SGHNT and YENEEA. This CDR3 is built from 18 residues. V lost 0 bases to trimming and J lost 2 bases; unmatched junction nucleotides: 10. The sample comes from a study of shared T cell receptors in the human thymus. Clones were sequenced by immunoSEQ multiplex PCR, and TCRdb holds only the in-frame ones, with some missing. Of 500,000 to 750,000 clones listed, around 87% are singletons. This same sample was also taken into another study, of human thymus T cells.

The chain recombines TRBV11-3 with TRBJ2-3; 8 positions match TRBD2. The TCR comes from a boy younger than two with a congenital heart defect. Sequencing was carried out using thymocytes. In DNA form, the CDR3 reads TGTGCCAGCAGCTTAGAGGGTCCCATAGCGGGATACACAGATACGCAGTATTTT. Protein product: CASSLEGPIAGYTDTQYF.